This entry lists 3 T cell receptor beta chains sequenced from one sample in a study of Ad26.COV2.S vaccination and SARS-CoV-2 variants. Generated by immunoSEQ multiplex PCR, the TCRdb table keeps only in-frame clones and is missing some. The sample has hundreds of thousands of clones; approximately 90% are singletons. Treatment: approximately 18 received Ad26.COV2.S at low or high dose, single or two shots; about 5 received placebo; per-sample allocation not given. After the first vaccine or placebo injection, samples were drawn on day 63. The sequenced sample was peripheral blood, obtained in a trial of Ad26.COV2.S vaccine versus placebo. These receptors all come from a person between 18 and 60 years old who received the Ad26.COV2.S COVID-19 vaccine or a placebo.

J is TRBJ1-1 and V is TRBV7-2; a weak D match, TRBD1 (6 bases). Trimming took 3 bases from V and 3 from J, leaving 11 bases between them. Germline CDR1 reads SGHTA; CDR2 reads FQGNSA. This CDR3 has 14 residues. The CDR3 region is CASSLPGAHTEAFF. The CDR3 nucleotides read TGTGCCAGCAGCTTGCCAGGGGCTCACACTGAAGCTTTCTTT.

CDR3 sequence: CASSDSKTGADTQYF. DNA for the CDR3: TGTGCCAGCAGTGACTCGAAGACAGGGGCAGATACGCAGTATTTT. The rearrangement links TRBV6-4 to TRBJ2-3; the match to TRBD1 covers 8 bases. The CDR3 totals 15 residues. V gave up 0 bases and J gave up 4 bases; unmatched junction bases: 3. The V gene's germline CDR1 is MRHNA and CDR2 SNTAGT.

The chain combines TRBV5-1 with TRBJ1-1; TRBD1 might be the D (5 bases). This CDR3 is 14 amino acids long. The germline CDR1 and CDR2 sequences are SGHRS and YFSETQ. Between the trimmed V and J ends, which lost 3 bases and 0 bases, there was a span of 9 bases. The CDR3: CASSWETVNTEAFF. CDR3 bases: TGCGCCAGCAGCTGGGAGACAGTGAACACTGAAGCTTTCTTT.